These 3 T cell receptor beta chains share one sample of origin, sequenced in a study of human T cells and chemical hapten exposure. One entry per CDR3 protein results from TCRdb running MiXCR on the RACE reads. This table has 180,000 or so distinct CDR3 sequences, more than 20% appearing once. Time point here: patch test 1, 2 weeks after DPC sensitization. The treatment: therapeutic diphenylcyclopropenone sensitization with weekly scalp DPC. The specimen was whole blood, collected in connection with sensitization to the hapten diphenylcyclopropenone (DPC). These receptor sequences come from a woman aged 45-65 years with alopecia areata. Some clones in this sample may be carry-over from other donors' samples.

A few counts support this clonotype. The chain employs TRBV5-1 and TRBJ2-3; D is uncertain. V was cut by 0 bases and J by 2 bases, with 7 bases left in between. The CDR3 is 14 residues long. Germline loops: CDR1 SGHRS, CDR2 YFSETQ. The CDR3: CASSLVLDTDTQYF. In DNA form, the CDR3 reads TGCGCCAGCAGCTTGGTGCTCGACACAGATACGCAGTATTTT. Looking up the rest from reference TRBV5-1 and TRBJ2-3 gives the full variable domain: KAGVTQTPRYLIKTRGQQVTLSCSPISGHRSVSWYQQTPGQGLQFLFEYFSETQRNKGNFPGRFSGRQFSNSRSEMNVSTLELGDSALYLCASSLVLDTDTQYFGPGTRLTVL.

The chain uses TRBV20-1 and TRBJ2-3; no definite D call. Trimming took 6 bases from V and 4 from J, leaving 20 bases between them. The CDR3 spans 15 residues. Looked up from germline, CDR1 is DFQATT and CDR2 is SNEGSKA (reference sequence). CDR3 in amino acids: CSAPPANGRADTQYF. The DNA of the CDR3 is TGCAGTGCCCCCCCGGCTAATGGTCGCGCAGATACGCAGTATTTT.

The chain employs TRBV15 and TRBJ1-3, with D hard to call. The CDR3 runs to 17 residues. Germline CDR1 LNHNV, CDR2 YYDKDF (reference sequence). V was clipped by 0 bases and J by 0 bases, with 12 bases between them. As DNA, the CDR3 is TGTGCCACCAGCAGAGATCGGGGTCTAAGCTCTGGAAACACCATATATTTT. Amino acid sequence: CATSRDRGLSSGNTIYF.